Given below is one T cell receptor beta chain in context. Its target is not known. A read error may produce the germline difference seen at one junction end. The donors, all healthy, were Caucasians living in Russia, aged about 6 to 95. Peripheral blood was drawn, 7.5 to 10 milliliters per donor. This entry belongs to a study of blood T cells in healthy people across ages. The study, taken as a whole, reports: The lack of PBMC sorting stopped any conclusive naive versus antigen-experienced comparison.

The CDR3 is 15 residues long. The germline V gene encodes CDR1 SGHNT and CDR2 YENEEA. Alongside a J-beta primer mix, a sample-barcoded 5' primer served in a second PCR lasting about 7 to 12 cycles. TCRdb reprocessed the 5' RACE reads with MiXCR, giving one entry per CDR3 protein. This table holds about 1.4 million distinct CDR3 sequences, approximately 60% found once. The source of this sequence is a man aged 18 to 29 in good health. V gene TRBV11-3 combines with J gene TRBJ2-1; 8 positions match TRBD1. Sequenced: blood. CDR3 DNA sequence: TGTGTCAGCAGCGGAGAGACAGGGGCATGGAATGAGCAGTTCTTC. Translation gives CVSSGETGAWNEQFF.